A single sample gave rise to the 10 T cell receptor beta chains below, sequenced in a study of shared clonotypes between healthy human individuals. The table came from immunoSEQ multiplex PCR; TCRdb's copy has only in-frame clones and leaves some out. In the table there are 2,500,000 or so clones, 92% of which are singletons. The material sequenced was naive CD4+ T cells from PBMCs. The sample's subset: CD45RA+ positively selected. All receptors come from a man aged 18 to 35 in good health. Some clones in this sample may be carry-over from other donors' samples.

V usage is TRBV28 and J usage is TRBJ2-7; 8 nucleotides agree with TRBD1. Germline V gene sequence: CDR1 MDHEN, CDR2 SYDVKM. The CDR3 length is 15 residues. After removal of 6 bases from V and 5 bases from J, the junction contained 12 bases not matched to a gene. The CDR3 spells CASRKQDRAYHEQYF. The CDR3 region has the DNA TGTGCCAGCAGAAAGCAGGACAGGGCGTACCACGAGCAGTACTTC.

The chain has TRBV25-1 and TRBJ2-5; possible D gene TRBD1, 6 bases. Trimming removed 8 bases at V and 2 bases at J, with 21 bases between. Germline CDR1 MGHDK, CDR2 SYGVNS. The CDR3 covers 16 residues. The CDR3 protein is CASGLIGTPVQETQYF. In DNA, the CDR3 is TGTGCCAGCGGACTTATTGGGACACCAGTACAAGAGACCCAGTACTTC.

This clone was detected once. This chain's CDR3 is CASSPGQGQGAGELFF. The CDR3 nucleotides read TGTGCCAGCAGCCCAGGTCAGGGACAGGGAGCCGGGGAGCTGTTTTTT. The chain couples TRBV7-3 to TRBJ2-2, with TRBD1 matching 9 bases. V was clipped by 5 bases and J by 6 bases; unmatched bases: 10. The germline CDR1 and CDR2 sequences are SGHTA and FQGTGA. The CDR3 covers 16 residues.

A remark on this clone: The same CDR3 arises from other DNA sequences in this sample as well. This chain links TRBV7-9 with TRBJ2-5, with 8 nucleotides matching TRBD1. The CDR3 runs to 15 residues. Germline V lookup: CDR1 SEHNR, CDR2 FQNEAQ (reference sequence). V shed 1 base and J 5 bases; nucleotides not matched to a gene: 6. CDR3 sequence: CASSLGQGARETQYF. Written as DNA, the CDR3 is TGTGCCAGCAGCTTAGGGCAGGGGGCTAGGGAGACCCAGTACTTC.

The chain employs TRBV7-6 and TRBJ1-3; no clear D. CDR1 and CDR2 (germline): SGHVS, FNYEAQ. The CDR3 length is 13 residues. Trimming removed 1 base from V and 3 bases from J, with 4 bases in between. CDR3: CASSLGNGNTIYF. Here the CDR3 DNA reads TGTGCCAGCAGCTTAGGAAATGGAAACACCATATATTTT.

The sample holds a few counts of this clone. The J gene is TRBJ1-2, the V gene TRBV28; D unclear. The V end was cut by 10 bases, the J end by 8 bases, with 17 bases between. Germline V gene data show CDR1 as MDHEN and CDR2 as SYDVKM. The CDR3 loop spans 12 amino acids. The CDR3 spells CAIKRSKGGYTF. The DNA of the CDR3 is TGTGCCATCAAAAGATCTAAAGGGGGCTACACCTTC.

The chain links TRBV27 to TRBJ1-1; weak D call: TRBD1 (6 bases). V was trimmed by 7 bases and J by 1 base, leaving 13 bases between them. The CDR3 is 14 residues long. The germline V gene has CDR1 MNHEY and CDR2 SMNVEV (reference sequence). CDR3 region: CASNTGWANTEAFF. DNA for the CDR3: TGTGCCAGCAATACAGGGTGGGCGAACACTGAAGCTTTCTTT.

The gene calls are TRBV25-1 and TRBJ1-5; no clear D. Trimming shortened V by 6 bases and J by 1 base, and 4 bases separated the two germline ends. The CDR3 consists of 12 residues. Germline V CDR1 and CDR2: MGHDK, SYGVNS. Written as DNA, the CDR3 is TGTGCCAGCAGCACCAGCAATCAGCCCCAGCATTTT. Amino acid sequence: CASSTSNQPQHF.

This clone has just a few counts. The chain is built from TRBV19 and TRBJ1-5; possible D gene TRBD1, 5 bases. Trimming took off 9 bases at V and 3 bases at J, with 15 bases between the two ends. This CDR3 spans 14 amino acids. CDR1 and CDR2 (germline): LNHDA, SQIVND (reference sequence). The CDR3 spells CASQLGLTNQPQHF. The DNA of the CDR3 is TGTGCCAGCCAGTTGGGGCTTACCAATCAGCCCCAGCATTTT. Full variable domain (rest looked up from reference TRBV19 and TRBJ1-5): DGGITQSPKYLFRKEGQNVTLSCEQNLNHDAMYWYRQDPGQGLRLIYYSQIVNDFQKGDIAEGYSVSREKKESFPLTVTSAQKNPTAFYLCASQLGLTNQPQHFGDGTRLSIL.

The CDR3 DNA reads TGTGCCAGCAGCCTAGGGGTAGGGGAGATTTACTCTGGAAACACCATATATTTT. Its translation is CASSLGVGEIYSGNTIYF. The V call is TRBV9, the J call TRBJ1-3; TRBD1 might be the D (5 bases). CDR3 length: 18 amino acids. CDR1 and CDR2 from the germline V gene are SGDLS and YYNGEE. Trimming left V 4 bases short and J 0 bases short, with 20 bases between.